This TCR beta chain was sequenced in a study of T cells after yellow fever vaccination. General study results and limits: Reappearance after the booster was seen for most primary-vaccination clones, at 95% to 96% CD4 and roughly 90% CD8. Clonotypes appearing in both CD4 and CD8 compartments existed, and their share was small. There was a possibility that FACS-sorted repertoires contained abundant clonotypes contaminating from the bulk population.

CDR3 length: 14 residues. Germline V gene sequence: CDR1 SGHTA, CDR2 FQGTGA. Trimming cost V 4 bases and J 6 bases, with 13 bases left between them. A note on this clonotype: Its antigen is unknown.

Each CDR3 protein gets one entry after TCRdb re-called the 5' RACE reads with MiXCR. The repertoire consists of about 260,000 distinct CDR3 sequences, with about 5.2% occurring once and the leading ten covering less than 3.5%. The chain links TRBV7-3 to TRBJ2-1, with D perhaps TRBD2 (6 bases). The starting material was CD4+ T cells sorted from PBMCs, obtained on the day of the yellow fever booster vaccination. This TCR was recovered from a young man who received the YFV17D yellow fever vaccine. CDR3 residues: CASSSSRDFNEQFF. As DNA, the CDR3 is TGTGCCAGCAGCTCGTCCCGGGACTTCAATGAGCAGTTCTTC.